This record covers a single TCR beta chain. The antigen it binds to is not known. One base away there is no much larger clone; base qualities are not given. These data belong to a study of OX40 agonist ivuxolimab in advanced cancers. General notes on the study: The costimulatory receptor OX40 (CD134) was targeted by ivuxolimab, a fully human IgG2 agonistic monoclonal antibody. Prior anti-PD-1, anti-PD-L1 or anti-CTLA-4 therapy was permitted, and checkpoint inhibitors had been received by about 44% of dose-escalation patients. The paper describes the monotherapy dose-escalation part (N of about 50 patients) of the phase I trial of ivuxolimab. Of the approximately 53 patients in dose escalation, 19 had hepatocellular carcinoma, approximately 15 had melanoma, 9 had renal cell carcinoma and 9 had head and neck cancer. In the dose-escalation cohort, more than 75% of patients were male, and the mean age was roughly 60 years, with a range of about 20 to 90. Three dose-escalation patients achieved partial responses, one with hepatocellular carcinoma and two with cutaneous melanoma. Intravenous ivuxolimab was administered to patients every 2 weeks at six dose levels: 0.01, 0.1, 0.3, 1.5, 3 and 10 mg/kg. Peripheral TCRbeta sequencing aimed to test whether ivuxolimab altered TCR sequence diversity and caused clonal T-cell expansion.

The trial excluded patients who had a history of autoimmune disease or were on systemic immunosuppression. Peripheral blood for TCR sequencing was collected from all dose cohorts at baseline, on cycle 4 day 1, and on cycle 7 day 1. The samples were drawn from a first-in-human, open-label, multicenter phase I dose-escalation trial of ivuxolimab. The trial enrolled adults with locally advanced or metastatic head and neck squamous cell, hepatocellular, melanoma or renal cell carcinoma. Before TCR sequencing, CD4+ T cells and CD8+ T cells from peripheral blood were sorted into separate populations. Genomic DNA was isolated from the sorted cells so that the TCRbeta CDR3 region could be sequenced. The immunoSEQ Assay was used to sequence the TCRbeta CDR3 regions. The table was pulled from immuneACCESS by TCRdb, which kept in-frame rearrangements only. Such tables lose some clones; where checked, under half of the loss comes from unresolved V genes, and the rest has no known cause. This sample comprises around 17,000 clones, around nine tenths of them detected only once. Jointly, the top ten make up 15% to 20% of the sample.

CDR1 and CDR2 are drawn from the germline V gene (reference sequence): SGHNT, YYREEE. Cut back by 2 bases and 1 base, the V and J ends lie 9 bases apart. The CDR3 goes from the cysteine to the phenylalanine over 15 residues. Only the CDR3 part of the read is kept: 45 bases, read in frame from the first base. The paper as a whole reports these results and caveats: On average, CD8+ T cells showed more expanded clones than CD4+ T cells after ivuxolimab. In partial responders in the 0.1-3.0 mg/kg groups, normalized peripheral clonal expansion was found to be among the lowest, especially among CD8+ T cells. Low levels of normalized T-cell clonal expansion were also seen in some nonresponding patients. Which antigens the clonally expanded peripheral T cells were specific for was not determined. At doses from 0.1 to 3.0 mg/kg, clonal expansion was seen in both CD4+ and CD8+ blood T cells between baseline and week 6.

The TCR comes from an adult with an advanced solid tumor such as melanoma, head and neck, liver or kidney cancer. The input for sequencing was CD4+ or CD8+ T cells sorted from blood, taken in a trial of the OX40 agonist ivuxolimab. The sequence links TRBV5-4 to TRBJ2-2; confidence is insufficient to name the D gene. The nucleotide sequence reads as follows: TGTGCCAGCAGCTTAAATGGAGTGAACACCGGGGAGCTGTTTTTT. It encodes CASSLNGVNTGELFF.